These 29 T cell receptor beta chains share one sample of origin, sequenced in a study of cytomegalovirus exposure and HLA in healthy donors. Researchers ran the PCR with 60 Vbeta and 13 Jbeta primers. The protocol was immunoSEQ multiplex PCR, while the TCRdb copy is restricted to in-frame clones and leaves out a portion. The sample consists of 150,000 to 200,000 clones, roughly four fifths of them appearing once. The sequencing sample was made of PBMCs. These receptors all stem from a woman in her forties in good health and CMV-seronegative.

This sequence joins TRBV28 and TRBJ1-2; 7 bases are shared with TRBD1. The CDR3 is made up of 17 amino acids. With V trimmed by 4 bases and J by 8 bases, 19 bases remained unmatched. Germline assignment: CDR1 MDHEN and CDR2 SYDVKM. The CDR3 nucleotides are TGTGCCAGCAGTTCGGCGGACCGGACAGGCGGCTCAGGGGGCTACACCTTC. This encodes CASSSADRTGGSGGYTF.

The CDR3 reads CASSLGLARDTQYF. The CDR3 bases are TGCGCCAGCAGCTTAGGACTAGCTCGAGATACGCAGTATTTT. V gene TRBV5-1 combines with J gene TRBJ2-3, with 8 nucleotides matching TRBD2. Germline values: CDR1 SGHRS, CDR2 YFSETQ. The CDR3 is 14 residues long. Losses at the gene ends were 2 bases for V and 5 bases for J; bases not matched to a gene: 4. Filled out from reference TRBV5-1 and TRBJ2-3, the complete variable domain reads KAGVTQTPRYLIKTRGQQVTLSCSPISGHRSVSWYQQTPGQGLQFLFEYFSETQRNKGNFPGRFSGRQFSNSRSEMNVSTLELGDSALYLCASSLGLARDTQYFGPGTRLTVL.

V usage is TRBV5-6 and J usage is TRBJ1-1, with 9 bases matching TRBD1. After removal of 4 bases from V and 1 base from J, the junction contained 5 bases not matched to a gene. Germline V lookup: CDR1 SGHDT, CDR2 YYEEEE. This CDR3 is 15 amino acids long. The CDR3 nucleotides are TGTGCCAGCAGCCGGGAGACAGGGGGGAACACTGAAGCTTTCTTT. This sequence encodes CASSRETGGNTEAFF.

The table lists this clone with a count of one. The CDR3 DNA follows: TGTGCCAGCAGTACCCCAGAACAGGGAGCAGATACGCAGTATTTT. Its translation: CASSTPEQGADTQYF. This chain joins TRBV28 and TRBJ2-3; a possible D gene is TRBD1 (6 bases). This CDR3 has 15 amino acids. V was cut by 5 bases and J by 4 bases, with 16 bases left in between. Germline-derived CDR1 and CDR2 are MDHEN and SYDVKM.

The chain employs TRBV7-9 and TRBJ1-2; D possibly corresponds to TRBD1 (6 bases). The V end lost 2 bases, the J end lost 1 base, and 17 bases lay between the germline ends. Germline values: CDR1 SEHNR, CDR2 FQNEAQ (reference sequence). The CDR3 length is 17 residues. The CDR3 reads CASSLLVGGNLNYGYTF. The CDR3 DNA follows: TGTGCCAGCAGCTTATTGGTAGGGGGAAACCTTAACTATGGCTACACCTTC.

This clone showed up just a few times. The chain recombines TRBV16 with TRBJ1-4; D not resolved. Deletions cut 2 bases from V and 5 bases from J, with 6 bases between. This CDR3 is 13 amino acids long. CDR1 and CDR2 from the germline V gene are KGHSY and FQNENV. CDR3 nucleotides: TGTGCCAGCAGCCAAGCGAGGAATGAAAAACTGTTTTTT. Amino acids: CASSQARNEKLFF.

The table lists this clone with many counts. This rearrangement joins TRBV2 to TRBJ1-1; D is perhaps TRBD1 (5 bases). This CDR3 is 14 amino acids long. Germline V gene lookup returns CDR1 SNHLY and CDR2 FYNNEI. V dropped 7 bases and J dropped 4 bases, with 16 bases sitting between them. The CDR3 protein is CASTTIQASTEAFF. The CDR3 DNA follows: TGTGCCAGCACTACGATACAGGCCTCCACTGAAGCTTTCTTT.

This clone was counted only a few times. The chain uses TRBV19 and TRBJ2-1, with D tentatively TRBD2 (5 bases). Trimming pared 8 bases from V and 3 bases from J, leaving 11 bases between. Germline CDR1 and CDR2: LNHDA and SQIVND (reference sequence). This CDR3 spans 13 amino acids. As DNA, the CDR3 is TGTGCCAGTGAGGGCCTGAACTACAATGAGCAGTTCTTC. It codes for CASEGLNYNEQFF.

The CDR3 region has the DNA TGCAGCGTTGATGGCCCCGGGACAAAAAACACTGAAGCTTTCTTT. Translating it yields CSVDGPGTKNTEAFF. The V call is TRBV29-1, the J call TRBJ1-1; tentative D call: TRBD1 (6 bases). This CDR3 spans 15 amino acids. CDR1 and CDR2 (germline): SQVTM, ANQGSEA. The V end was cut by 3 bases, the J end by 2 bases, with 16 bases between.

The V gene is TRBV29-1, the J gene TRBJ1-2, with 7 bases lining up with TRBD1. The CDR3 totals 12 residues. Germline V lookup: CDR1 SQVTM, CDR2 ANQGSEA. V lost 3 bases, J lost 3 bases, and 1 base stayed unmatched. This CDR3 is CSVEGQHYGYTF. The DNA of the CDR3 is TGCAGCGTTGAGGGACAGCACTATGGCTACACCTTC. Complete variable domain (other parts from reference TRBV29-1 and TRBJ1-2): SAVISQKPSRDICQRGTSLTIQCQVDSQVTMMFWYRQQPGQSLTLIATANQGSEATYESGFVIDKFPISRPNLTFSTLTVSNMSPEDSSIYLCSVEGQHYGYTFGSGTRLTVV.

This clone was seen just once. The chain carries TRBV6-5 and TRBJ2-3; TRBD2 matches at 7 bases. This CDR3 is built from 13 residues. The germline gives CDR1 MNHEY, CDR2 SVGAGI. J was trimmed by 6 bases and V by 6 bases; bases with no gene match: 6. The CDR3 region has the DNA TGTGCCAGCAGCACTTTCGGGGGGGATACGCAGTATTTT. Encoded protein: CASSTFGGDTQYF.

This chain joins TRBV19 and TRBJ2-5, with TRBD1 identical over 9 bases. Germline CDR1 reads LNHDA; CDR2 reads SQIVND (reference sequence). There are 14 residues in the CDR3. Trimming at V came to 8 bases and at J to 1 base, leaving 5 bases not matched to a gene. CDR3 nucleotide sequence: TGTGCCAGTGGGGGACAGGGTTCCCAAGAGACCCAGTACTTC. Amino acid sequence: CASGGQGSQETQYF.

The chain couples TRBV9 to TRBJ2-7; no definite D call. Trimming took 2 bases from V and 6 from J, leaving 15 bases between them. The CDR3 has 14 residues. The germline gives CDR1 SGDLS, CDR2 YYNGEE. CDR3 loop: CASSVTALGSEQYF. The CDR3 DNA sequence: TGTGCCAGCAGCGTTACCGCCCTAGGATCCGAGCAGTACTTC.

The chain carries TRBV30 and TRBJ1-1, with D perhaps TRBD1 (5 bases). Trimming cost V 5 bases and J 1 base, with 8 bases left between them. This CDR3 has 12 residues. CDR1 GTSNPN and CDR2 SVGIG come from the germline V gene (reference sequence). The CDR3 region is CAWDSPNTEAFF. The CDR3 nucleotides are TGTGCCTGGGACAGCCCGAACACTGAAGCTTTCTTT.

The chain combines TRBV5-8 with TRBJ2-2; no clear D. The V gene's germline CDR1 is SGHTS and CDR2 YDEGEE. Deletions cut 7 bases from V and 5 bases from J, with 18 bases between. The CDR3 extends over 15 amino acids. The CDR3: CASPRFGGATGELFF. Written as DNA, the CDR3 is TGTGCCAGCCCCCGGTTCGGCGGAGCAACCGGGGAGCTGTTTTTT.

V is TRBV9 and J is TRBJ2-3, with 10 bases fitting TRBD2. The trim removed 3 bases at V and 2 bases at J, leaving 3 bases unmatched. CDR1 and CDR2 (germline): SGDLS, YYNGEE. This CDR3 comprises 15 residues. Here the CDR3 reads CASSGGLANTDTQYF. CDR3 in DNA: TGTGCCAGCAGCGGGGGACTAGCGAACACAGATACGCAGTATTTT.

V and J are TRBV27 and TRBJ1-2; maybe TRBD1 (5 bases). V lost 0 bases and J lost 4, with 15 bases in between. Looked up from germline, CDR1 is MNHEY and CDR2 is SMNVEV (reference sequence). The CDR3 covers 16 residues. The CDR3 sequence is CASSLSPRGEPYGYTF. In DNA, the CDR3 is TGTGCCAGCAGTTTATCTCCGCGGGGCGAACCCTATGGCTACACCTTC.

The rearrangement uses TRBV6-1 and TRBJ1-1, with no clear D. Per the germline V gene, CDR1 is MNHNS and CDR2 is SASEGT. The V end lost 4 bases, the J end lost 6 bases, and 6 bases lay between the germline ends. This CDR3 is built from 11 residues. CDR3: CASSVKPEAFF. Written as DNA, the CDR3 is TGTGCCAGCAGTGTGAAGCCTGAAGCTTTCTTT.

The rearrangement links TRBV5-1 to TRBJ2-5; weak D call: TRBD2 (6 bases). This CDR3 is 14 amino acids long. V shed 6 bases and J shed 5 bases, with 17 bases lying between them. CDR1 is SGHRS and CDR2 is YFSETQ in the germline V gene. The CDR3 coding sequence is TGCGCCAGCACCCCTGGGGAGGTACGGGAGACCCAGTACTTC. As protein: CASTPGEVRETQYF.

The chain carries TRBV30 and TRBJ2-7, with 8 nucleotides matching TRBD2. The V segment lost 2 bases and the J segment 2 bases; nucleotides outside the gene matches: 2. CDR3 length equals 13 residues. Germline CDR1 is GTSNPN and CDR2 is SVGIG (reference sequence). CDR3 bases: TGTGCCTGGAGTAGCGGGGGAACCTACGAGCAGTACTTC. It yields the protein CAWSSGGTYEQYF.

The CDR3 bases are TGTGCCAGCAGCAAGGGTCCCGGGGGGGGCAATCAGCCCCAGCATTTT. The encoded protein is CASSKGPGGGNQPQHF. This chain joins TRBV21-1 and TRBJ1-5. TRBV21-1 is a pseudogene. This CDR3 comprises 16 residues.

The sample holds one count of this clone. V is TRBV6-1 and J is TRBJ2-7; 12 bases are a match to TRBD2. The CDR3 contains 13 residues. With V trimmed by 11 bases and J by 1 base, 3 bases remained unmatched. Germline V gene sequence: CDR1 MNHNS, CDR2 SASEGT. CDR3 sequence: CACGLAGSYEQYF. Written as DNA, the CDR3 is TGTGCCTGTGGACTAGCGGGATCCTACGAGCAGTACTTC.

CDR3 sequence (DNA): TGTGCCAGCAGCCCCGGGGGCGGGGACAGCCCACGAACCCTCTATGGCTACACCTTC. Translating gives CASSPGGGDSPRTLYGYTF. The chain has TRBV11-3 and TRBJ1-2, with TRBD1 matching 7 bases. CDR3 size: 19 residues. V dropped 5 bases and J dropped 4; count of bases not matched to a gene: 22. Germline V lookup: CDR1 SGHNT, CDR2 YENEEA.

CDR3 in DNA: TGCAGCGTACTCAGGGGGGTAACGGGGAACACTGAAGCTTTCTTT. This encodes CSVLRGVTGNTEAFF. The rearrangement joins TRBV29-1 to TRBJ1-1; 7 nucleotides agree with TRBD1. The germline CDR1 and CDR2 sequences are SQVTM and ANQGSEA. The CDR3 has 15 amino acids. V lost 6 bases to trimming and J lost 1 base; unmatched junction nucleotides: 11.

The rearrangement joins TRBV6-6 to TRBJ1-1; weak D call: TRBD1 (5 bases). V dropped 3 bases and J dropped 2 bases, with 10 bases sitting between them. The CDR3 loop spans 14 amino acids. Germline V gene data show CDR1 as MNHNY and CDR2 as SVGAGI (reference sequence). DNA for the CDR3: TGTGCCAGCAGTTATGGACACCTTAACACTGAAGCTTTCTTT. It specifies CASSYGHLNTEAFF.

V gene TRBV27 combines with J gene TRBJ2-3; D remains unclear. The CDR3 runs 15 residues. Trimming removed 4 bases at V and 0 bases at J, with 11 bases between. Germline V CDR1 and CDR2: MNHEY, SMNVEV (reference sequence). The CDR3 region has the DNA TGTGCCAGCAGTTCCGGTCTCTCTAGCACAGATACGCAGTATTTT. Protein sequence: CASSSGLSSTDTQYF.

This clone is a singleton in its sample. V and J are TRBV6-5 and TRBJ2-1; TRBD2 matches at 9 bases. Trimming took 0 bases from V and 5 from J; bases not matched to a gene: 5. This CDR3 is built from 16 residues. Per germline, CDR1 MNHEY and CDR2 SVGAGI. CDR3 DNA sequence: TGTGCCAGCAGTTACTCTAGCGGGAGTTCCCACAATGAGCAGTTCTTC. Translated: CASSYSSGSSHNEQFF.

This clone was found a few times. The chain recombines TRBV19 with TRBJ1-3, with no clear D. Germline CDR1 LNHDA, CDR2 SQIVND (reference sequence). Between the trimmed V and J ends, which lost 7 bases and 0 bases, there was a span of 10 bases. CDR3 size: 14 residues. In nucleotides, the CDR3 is TGTGCCAGTACCGACGGAGGCTCTGGAAACACCATATATTTT. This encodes CASTDGGSGNTIYF.

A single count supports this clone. The CDR3 DNA sequence: TGTGCCAGCAGTGATTTCCCAACGGGGGAAAAACTGTTTTTT. Amino acids: CASSDFPTGEKLFF. The chain employs TRBV25-1 and TRBJ1-4, with D unresolved. Germline V gives CDR1 MGHDK, CDR2 SYGVNS. The CDR3 has 14 residues. V dropped 3 bases and J dropped 8 bases, with 13 bases sitting between them.